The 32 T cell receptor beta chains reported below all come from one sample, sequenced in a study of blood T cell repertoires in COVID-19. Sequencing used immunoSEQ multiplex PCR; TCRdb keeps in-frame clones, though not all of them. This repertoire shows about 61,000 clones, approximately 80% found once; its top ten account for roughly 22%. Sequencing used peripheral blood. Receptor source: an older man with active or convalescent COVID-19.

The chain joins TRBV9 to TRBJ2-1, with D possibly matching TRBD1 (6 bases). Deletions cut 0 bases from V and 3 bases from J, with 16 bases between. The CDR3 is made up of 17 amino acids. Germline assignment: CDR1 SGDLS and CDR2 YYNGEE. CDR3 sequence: CASSVGQNRAVYNEQFF. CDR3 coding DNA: TGTGCCAGCAGCGTAGGTCAGAACAGGGCAGTCTACAATGAGCAGTTCTTC.

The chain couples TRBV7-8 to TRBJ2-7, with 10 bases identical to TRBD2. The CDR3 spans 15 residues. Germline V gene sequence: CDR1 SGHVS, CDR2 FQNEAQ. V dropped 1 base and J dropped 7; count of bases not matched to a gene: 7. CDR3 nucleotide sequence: TGTGCCAGCAGCTTAGTAGGTAGCGGGAGGTGGGAGCAGTACTTC. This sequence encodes CASSLVGSGRWEQYF.

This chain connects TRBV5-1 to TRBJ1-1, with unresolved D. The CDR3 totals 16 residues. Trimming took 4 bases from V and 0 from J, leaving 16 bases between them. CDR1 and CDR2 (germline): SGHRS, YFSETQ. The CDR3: CASSRDTGSMNTEAFF. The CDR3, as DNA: TGCGCCAGCAGCCGAGACACTGGATCAATGAACACTGAAGCTTTCTTT.

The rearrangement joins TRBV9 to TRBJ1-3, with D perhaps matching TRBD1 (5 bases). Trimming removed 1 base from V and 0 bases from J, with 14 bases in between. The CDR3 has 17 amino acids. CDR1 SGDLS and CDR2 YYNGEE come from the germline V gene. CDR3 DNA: TGTGCCAGCAGCGTAACCAACCAAGGGGCCTCTGGAAACACCATATATTTT. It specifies CASSVTNQGASGNTIYF.

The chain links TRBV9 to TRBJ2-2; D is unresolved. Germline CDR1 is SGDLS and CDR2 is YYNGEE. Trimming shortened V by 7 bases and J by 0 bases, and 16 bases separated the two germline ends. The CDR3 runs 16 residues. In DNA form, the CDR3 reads TGTGCCAGCTCCTCCCGGGTGAGGCCGAACACCGGGGAGCTGTTTTTT. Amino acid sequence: CASSSRVRPNTGELFF. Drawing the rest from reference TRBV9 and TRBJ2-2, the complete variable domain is DSGVTQTPKHLITATGQRVTLRCSPRSGDLSVYWYQQSLDQGLQFLIQYYNGEERAKGNILERFSAQQFPDLHSELNLSSLELGDSALYFCASSSRVRPNTGELFFGEGSRLTVL.

CDR3 in amino acids: CASSDSTGGARGYTF. The CDR3, as DNA: TGTGCCAGCAGTGACTCGACTGGCGGGGCGAGGGGCTACACCTTC. The chain employs TRBV6-4 and TRBJ1-2, with a weak D call TRBD1 (5 bases). The germline CDR1 and CDR2 sequences are MRHNA and SNTAGT. Trimming took off 0 bases at V and 8 bases at J, with 16 bases between the two ends. CDR3 length: 15 residues.

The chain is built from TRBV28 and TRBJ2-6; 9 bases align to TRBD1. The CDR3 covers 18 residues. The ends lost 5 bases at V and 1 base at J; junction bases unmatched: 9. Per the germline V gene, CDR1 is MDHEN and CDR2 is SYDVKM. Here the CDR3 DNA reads TGTGCCAGCAGTCCCGGGACAGGGCCCAGGTCTGGGGCCAACGTCCTGACTTTC. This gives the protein CASSPGTGPRSGANVLTF.

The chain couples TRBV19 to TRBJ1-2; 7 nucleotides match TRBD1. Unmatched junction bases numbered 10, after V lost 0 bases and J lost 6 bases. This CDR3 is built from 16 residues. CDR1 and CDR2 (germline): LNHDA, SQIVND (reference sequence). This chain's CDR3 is CASSIDRDSEKNGYTF. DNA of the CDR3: TGTGCCAGTAGTATAGATCGGGACAGTGAAAAGAATGGCTACACCTTC.

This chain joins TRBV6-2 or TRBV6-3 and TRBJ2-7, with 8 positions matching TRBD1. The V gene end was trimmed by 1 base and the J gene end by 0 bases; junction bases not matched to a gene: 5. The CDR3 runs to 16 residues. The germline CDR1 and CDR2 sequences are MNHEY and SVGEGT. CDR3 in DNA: TGTGCCAGCAGTTACTTGGACAGGGCCCTCTCCTACGAGCAGTACTTC. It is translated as CASSYLDRALSYEQYF.

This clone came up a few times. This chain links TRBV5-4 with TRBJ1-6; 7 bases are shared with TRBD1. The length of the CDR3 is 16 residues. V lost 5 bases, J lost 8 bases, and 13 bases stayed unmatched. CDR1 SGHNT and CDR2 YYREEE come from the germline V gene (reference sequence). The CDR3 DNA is TGTGCCAGCAGTCCTCACAAGGGGGCAAATGATTCACCCCTCCACTTT. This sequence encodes CASSPHKGANDSPLHF.

The DNA of the CDR3 is TGTGCCAGCAGCTTACCCCAGGACAGGGTTGCTTTCTTT. Translating gives CASSLPQDRVAFF. V and J are TRBV5-4 and TRBJ1-1, with TRBD1 identical over 8 bases. The J segment lost 11 bases and the V segment lost 2 bases, leaving 8 bases of the junction unmatched. The CDR3 loop spans 13 amino acids. Germline V gives CDR1 SGHNT, CDR2 YYREEE (reference sequence).

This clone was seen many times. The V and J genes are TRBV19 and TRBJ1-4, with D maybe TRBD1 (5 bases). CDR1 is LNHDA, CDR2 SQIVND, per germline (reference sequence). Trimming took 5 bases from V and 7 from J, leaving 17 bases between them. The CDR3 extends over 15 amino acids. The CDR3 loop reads CASSVVGQGGEKLFF. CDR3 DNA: TGTGCCAGTAGTGTAGTTGGCCAGGGTGGTGAAAAACTGTTTTTT.

CDR3 sequence (DNA): TGTGCCAGCAGCTCTCAGGGGGTAGAGGGCGGGGAGCTGTTTTTT. Amino acids: CASSSQGVEGGELFF. The chain combines TRBV7-2 with TRBJ2-2, with 7 positions matching TRBD1. J was trimmed by 7 bases and V by 4 bases; bases with no gene match: 9. The CDR3 is 15 residues long. CDR1 is SGHTA and CDR2 is FQGNSA in the germline V gene.

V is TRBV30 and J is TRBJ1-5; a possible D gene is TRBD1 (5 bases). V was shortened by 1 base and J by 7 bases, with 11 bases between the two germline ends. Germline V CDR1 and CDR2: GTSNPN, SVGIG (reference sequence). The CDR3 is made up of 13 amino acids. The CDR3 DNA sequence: TGTGCCTGGAGTGACAGGCAGGAGCAGCCCCAGCATTTT. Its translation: CAWSDRQEQPQHF.

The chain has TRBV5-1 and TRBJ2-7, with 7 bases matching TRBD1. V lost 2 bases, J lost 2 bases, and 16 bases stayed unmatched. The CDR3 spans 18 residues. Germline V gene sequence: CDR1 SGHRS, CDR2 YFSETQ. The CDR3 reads CASSLRPPDWTGTYEQYF. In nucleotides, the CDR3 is TGCGCCAGCAGCTTACGGCCCCCCGATTGGACAGGAACCTACGAGCAGTACTTC.

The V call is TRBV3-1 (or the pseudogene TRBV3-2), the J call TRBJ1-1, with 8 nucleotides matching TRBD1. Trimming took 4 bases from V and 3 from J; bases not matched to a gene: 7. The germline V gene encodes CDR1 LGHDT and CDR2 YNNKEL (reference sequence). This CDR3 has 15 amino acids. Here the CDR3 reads CASSLGQGAYTEAFF. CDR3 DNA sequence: TGTGCCAGCAGCCTCGGACAGGGCGCTTACACTGAAGCTTTCTTT.

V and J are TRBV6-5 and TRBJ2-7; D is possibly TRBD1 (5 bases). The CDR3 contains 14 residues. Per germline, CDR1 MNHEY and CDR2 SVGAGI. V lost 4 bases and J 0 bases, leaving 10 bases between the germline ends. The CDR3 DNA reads TGTGCCAGCAGTTCCGCGGACACCTCCTACGAGCAGTACTTC. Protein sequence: CASSSADTSYEQYF.

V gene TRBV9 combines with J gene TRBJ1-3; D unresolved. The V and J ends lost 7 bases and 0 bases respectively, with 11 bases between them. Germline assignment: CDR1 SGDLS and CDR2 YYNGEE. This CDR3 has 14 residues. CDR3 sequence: CASSGTNSGNTIYF. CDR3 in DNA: TGTGCCAGCTCAGGAACCAACTCTGGAAACACCATATATTTT. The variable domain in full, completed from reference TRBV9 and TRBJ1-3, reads DSGVTQTPKHLITATGQRVTLRCSPRSGDLSVYWYQQSLDQGLQFLIQYYNGEERAKGNILERFSAQQFPDLHSELNLSSLELGDSALYFCASSGTNSGNTIYFGEGSWLTVV.

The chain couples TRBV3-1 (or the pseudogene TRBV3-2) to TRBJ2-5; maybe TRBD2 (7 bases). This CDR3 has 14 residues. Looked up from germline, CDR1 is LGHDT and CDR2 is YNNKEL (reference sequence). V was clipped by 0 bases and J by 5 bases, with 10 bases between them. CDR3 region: CASSQEEGGETQYF. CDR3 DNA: TGTGCCAGCAGCCAAGAGGAGGGGGGGGAGACCCAGTACTTC.

The CDR3 coding sequence is TGTGCCAGCAGCCAGCAGGGATTGGAAACTAATGAAAAACTGTTTTTT. The encoded protein is CASSQQGLETNEKLFF. The chain has TRBV3-1 (or the pseudogene TRBV3-2) and TRBJ1-4; TRBD1 might be the D (5 bases). The CDR3 covers 16 residues. Trimming left V 3 bases short and J 1 base short, with 12 bases between. From germline, CDR1 is LGHDT and CDR2 YNNKEL (reference sequence).

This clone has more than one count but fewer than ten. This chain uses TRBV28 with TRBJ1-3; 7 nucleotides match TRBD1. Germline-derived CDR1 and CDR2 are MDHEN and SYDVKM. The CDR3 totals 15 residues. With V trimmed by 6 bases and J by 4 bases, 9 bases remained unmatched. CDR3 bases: TGTGCCAGCAGAACCCCCACAGGGGTAGGAAACACCATATATTTT. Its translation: CASRTPTGVGNTIYF.

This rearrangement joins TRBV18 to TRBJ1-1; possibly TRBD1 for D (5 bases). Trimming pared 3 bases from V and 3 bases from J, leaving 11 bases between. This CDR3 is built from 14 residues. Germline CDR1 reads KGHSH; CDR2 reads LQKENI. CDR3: CASSPVQGHTEAFF. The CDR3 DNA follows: TGTGCCAGCTCACCTGTCCAGGGTCACACTGAAGCTTTCTTT.

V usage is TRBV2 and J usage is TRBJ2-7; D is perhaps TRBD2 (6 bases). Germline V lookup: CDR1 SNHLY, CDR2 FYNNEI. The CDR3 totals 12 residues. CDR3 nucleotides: TGTGCAACCCAGGGCCGTCGGGGGGAGCAGTACTTC. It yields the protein CATQGRRGEQYF.

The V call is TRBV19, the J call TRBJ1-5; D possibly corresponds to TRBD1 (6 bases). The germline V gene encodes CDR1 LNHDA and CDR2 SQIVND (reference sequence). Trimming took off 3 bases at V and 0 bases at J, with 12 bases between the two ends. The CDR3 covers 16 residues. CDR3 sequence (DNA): TGTGCCAGTAGTATCCTACAGGGTTATAGCAATCAGCCCCAGCATTTT. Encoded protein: CASSILQGYSNQPQHF.

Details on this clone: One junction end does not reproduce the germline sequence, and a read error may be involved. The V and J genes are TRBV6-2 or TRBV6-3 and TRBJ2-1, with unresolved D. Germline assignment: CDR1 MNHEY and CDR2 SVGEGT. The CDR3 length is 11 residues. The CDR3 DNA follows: TGTGCCAGCAGTTATTACATTGAGCAGTTCTTC. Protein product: CASSYYIEQFF.

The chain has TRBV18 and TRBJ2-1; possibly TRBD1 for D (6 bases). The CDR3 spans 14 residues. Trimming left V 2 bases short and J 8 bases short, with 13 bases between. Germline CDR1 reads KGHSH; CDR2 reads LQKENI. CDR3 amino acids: CASSPGQGIDEQFF. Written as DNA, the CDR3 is TGTGCCAGCTCACCAGGGCAGGGGATCGATGAGCAGTTCTTC.

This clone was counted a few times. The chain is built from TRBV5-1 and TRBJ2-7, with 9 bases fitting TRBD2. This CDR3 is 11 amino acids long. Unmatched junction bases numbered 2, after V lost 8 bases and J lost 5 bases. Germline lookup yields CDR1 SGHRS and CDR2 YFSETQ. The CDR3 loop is CARTSGHEQYF. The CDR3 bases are TGCGCCAGGACTAGCGGACACGAGCAGTACTTC.

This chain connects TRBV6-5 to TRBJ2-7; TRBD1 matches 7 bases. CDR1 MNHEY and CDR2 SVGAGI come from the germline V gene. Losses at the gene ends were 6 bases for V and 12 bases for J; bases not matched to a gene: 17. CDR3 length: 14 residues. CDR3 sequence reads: CASSLGGITGDWYF. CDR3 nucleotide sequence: TGTGCCAGCAGCCTAGGAGGAATCACAGGGGATTGGTACTTC.

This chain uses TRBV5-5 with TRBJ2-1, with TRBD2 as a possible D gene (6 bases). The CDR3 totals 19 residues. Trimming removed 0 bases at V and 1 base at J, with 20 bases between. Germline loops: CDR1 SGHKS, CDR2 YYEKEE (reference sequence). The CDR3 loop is CASSLAPRLPGGSYNEQFF. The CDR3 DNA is TGTGCCAGCAGCTTGGCCCCCCGGTTACCTGGGGGGTCCTACAATGAGCAGTTCTTC.

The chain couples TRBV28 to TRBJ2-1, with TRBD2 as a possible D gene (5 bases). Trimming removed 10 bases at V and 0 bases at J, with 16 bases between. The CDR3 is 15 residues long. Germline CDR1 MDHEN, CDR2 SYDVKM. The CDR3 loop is CAISDGGGSYNEQFF. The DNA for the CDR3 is TGTGCCATCTCGGACGGAGGCGGCTCCTACAATGAGCAGTTCTTC.

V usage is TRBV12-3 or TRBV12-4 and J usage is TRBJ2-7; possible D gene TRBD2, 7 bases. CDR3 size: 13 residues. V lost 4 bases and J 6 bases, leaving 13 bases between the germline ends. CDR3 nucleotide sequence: TGTGCCAGCAGTTCGTGGGGGGGCGTCGAGCAGTACTTC. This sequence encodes CASSSWGGVEQYF.

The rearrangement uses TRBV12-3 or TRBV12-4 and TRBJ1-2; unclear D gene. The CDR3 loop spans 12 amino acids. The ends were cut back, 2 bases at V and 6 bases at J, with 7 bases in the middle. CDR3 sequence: CASSLLIDGYTF. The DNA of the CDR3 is TGTGCCAGCAGTTTACTTATTGATGGCTACACCTTC.